The rows below give T cell receptor beta chains drawn from one sample of a study of blood T cell repertoires in COVID-19. Method: immunoSEQ multiplex PCR; TCRdb's copy keeps in-frame clones and lacks some. The sample includes roughly 120,000 clones, around 83% of them seen just once. Material: peripheral blood. These receptors came from a woman aged 80 or over with COVID-19, enrolled during active disease. The CDR3 runs from the conserved cysteine through the conserved F or W. A D gene is named only where the DNA matches it firmly. Size values are once, few and many counts, or a class for expanded clones, and some rows have none.

>NA|TRBJ2-5|TRBV3-1/TRBV3-2|NA
CASSQVRETQYF
TGTGCCAGCAGCCAAGTTCGTGAGACCCAGTACTTC
>TRBD1|TRBJ1-1|TRBV5-4|once
CASSFSWGQGTLNTEAFF
TGTGCCAGCAGCTTCAGTTGGGGACAGGGAACCTTGAACACTGAAGCTTTCTTT
>TRBD1|TRBJ1-1|TRBV28|NA
CASSFIIGGGFGNTEAFF
TGTGCCAGCAGTTTTATAATAGGGGGCGGTTTTGGAAACACTGAAGCTTTCTTT
>NA|TRBJ2-3|TRBV5-1|NA
CASSLATGTDTQYF
TGCGCCAGCAGCTTAGCCACAGGGACAGATACGCAGTATTTT
>TRBD1|TRBJ2-5|TRBV7-2|once
CASSSDRGGTQYF
TGTGCCAGCAGCTCGGACAGGGGGGGGACCCAGTACTTC
>TRBD1|TRBJ2-1|TRBV12-5|NA
CASGHGTAYNEQFF
TGTGCCTCAGGGCATGGGACAGCTTACAATGAGCAGTTCTTC
>TRBD1|TRBJ1-5|TRBV28|NA
CASSLSPTGGEYQPQHF
TGTGCCAGCAGTTTAAGCCCGACAGGGGGCGAATATCAGCCCCAGCATTTT
>NA|TRBJ1-1|TRBV5-1|NA
CASSLTGSNTEAFF
TGCGCCAGCAGCTTAACGGGGTCGAACACTGAAGCTTTCTTT
>NA|TRBJ1-5|TRBV28|NA
CASTPDRTQPQHF
TGTGCCAGCACCCCGGACAGAACTCAGCCCCAGCATTTT
>NA|TRBJ2-7|TRBV5-4|medium-sized
CASSTEGRGYEQYF
TGTGCCAGCAGCACAGAGGGGCGGGGCTACGAGCAGTACTTC
>NA|TRBJ1-1|TRBV4-1|NA
CASSLDLLYRGTMNTEAFF
TGCGCCAGCAGCCTCGATCTCCTATATCGGGGGACCATGAACACTGAAGCTTTCTTT
>TRBD2|TRBJ2-1|TRBV11-3|NA
CASSLGGTSLDEQFF
TGTGCCAGCAGCTTGGGCGGGACTAGTCTCGATGAGCAGTTCTTC
>NA|TRBJ2-7|TRBV18|NA
CASSPTNNRGEQYF
TGTGCCAGCTCACCAACTAACAACCGCGGTGAGCAGTACTTC
>TRBD1|TRBJ1-2|TRBV2|NA
CASSEGTGVYGYTF
TGTGCCAGCAGTGAAGGGACAGGGGTCTATGGCTACACCTTC
>NA|TRBJ1-6|TRBV19|NA
CASSVLDNSPLHF
TGTGCCAGTAGTGTCCTAGATAATTCACCCCTCCACTTT